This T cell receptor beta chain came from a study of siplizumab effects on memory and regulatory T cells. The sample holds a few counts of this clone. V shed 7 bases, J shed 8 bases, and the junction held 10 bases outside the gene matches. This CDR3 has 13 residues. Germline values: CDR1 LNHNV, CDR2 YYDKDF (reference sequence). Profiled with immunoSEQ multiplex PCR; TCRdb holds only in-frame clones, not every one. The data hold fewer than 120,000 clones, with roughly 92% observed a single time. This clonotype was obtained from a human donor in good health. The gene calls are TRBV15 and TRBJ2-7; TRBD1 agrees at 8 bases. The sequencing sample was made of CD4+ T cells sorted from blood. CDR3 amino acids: CATTANQGAKQYF. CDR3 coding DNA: TGTGCCACCACAGCAAACCAGGGGGCAAAGCAGTACTTC.